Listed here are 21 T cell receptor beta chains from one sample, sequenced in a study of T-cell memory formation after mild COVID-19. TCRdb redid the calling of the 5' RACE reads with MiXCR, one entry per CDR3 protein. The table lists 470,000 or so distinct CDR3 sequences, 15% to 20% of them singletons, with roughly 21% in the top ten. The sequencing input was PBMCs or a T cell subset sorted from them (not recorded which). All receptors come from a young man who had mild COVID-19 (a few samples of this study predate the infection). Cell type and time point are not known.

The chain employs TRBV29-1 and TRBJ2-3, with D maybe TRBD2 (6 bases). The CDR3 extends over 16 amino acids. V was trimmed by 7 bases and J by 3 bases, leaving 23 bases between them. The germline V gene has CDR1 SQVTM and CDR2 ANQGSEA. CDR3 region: CSADLGMGGMTDTQYF. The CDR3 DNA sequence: TGCAGCGCCGACCTTGGGATGGGGGGTATGACAGATACGCAGTATTTT.

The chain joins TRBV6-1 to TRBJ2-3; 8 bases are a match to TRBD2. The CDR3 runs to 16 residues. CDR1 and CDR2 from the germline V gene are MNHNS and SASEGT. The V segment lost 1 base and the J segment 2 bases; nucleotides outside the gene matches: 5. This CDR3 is CASSEGRTSLTDTQYF. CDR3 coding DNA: TGTGCCAGCAGTGAAGGCCGGACTAGCCTCACAGATACGCAGTATTTT.

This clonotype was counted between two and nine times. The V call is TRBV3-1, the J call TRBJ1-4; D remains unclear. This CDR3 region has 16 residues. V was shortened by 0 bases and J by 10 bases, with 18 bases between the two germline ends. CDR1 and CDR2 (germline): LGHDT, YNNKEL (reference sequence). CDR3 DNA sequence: TGTGCCAGCAGCCAAGACGTGGGCAACCCGAAGGGAAAACTGTTTTTT. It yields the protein CASSQDVGNPKGKLFF.

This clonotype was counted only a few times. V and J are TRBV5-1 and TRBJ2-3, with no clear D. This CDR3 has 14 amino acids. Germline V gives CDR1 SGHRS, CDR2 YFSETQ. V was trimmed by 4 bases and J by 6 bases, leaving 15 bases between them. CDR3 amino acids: CASSPGLAWDTQYF. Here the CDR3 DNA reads TGCGCCAGCAGCCCGGGCCTTGCCTGGGATACGCAGTATTTT.

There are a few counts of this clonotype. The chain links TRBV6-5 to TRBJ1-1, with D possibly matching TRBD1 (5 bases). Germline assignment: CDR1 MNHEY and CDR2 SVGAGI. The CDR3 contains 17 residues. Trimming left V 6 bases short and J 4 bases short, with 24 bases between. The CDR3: CASSLVQGLGPRTEAFF. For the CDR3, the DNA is TGTGCCAGCAGCCTCGTTCAGGGATTGGGACCCCGCACTGAAGCTTTCTTT.

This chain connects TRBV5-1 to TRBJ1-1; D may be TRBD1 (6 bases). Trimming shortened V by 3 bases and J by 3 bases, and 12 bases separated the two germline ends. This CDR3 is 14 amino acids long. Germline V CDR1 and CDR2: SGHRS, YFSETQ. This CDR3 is CASSSPGADTEAFF. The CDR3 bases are TGCGCCAGCAGCTCCCCGGGGGCGGACACTGAAGCTTTCTTT.

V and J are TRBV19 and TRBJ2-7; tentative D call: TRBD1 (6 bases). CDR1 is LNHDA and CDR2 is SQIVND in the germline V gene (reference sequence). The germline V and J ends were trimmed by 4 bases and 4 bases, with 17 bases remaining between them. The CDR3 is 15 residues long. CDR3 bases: TGTGCCAGTAGTAATACCGGGACACGACTTTACGAGCAGTACTTC. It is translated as CASSNTGTRLYEQYF.

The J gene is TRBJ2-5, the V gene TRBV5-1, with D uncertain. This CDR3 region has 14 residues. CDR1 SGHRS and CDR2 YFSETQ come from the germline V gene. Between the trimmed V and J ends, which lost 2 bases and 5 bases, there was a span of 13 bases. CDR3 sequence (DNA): TGCGCCAGCAGCTTCCCCCTCACGGCCGAGACCCAGTACTTC. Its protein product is CASSFPLTAETQYF.

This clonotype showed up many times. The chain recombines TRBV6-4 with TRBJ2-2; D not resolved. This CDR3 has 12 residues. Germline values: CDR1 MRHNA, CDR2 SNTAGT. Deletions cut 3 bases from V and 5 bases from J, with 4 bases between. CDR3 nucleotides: TGTGCCAGCAGTGAGGGGACCGGGGAGCTGTTTTTT. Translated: CASSEGTGELFF.

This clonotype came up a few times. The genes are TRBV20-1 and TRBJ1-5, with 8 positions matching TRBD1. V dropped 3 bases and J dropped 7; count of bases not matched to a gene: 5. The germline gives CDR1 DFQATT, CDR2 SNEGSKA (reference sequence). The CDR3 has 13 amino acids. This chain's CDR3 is CSARDREGQPQHF. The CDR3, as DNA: TGCAGTGCTAGGGACAGGGAAGGGCAGCCCCAGCATTTT.

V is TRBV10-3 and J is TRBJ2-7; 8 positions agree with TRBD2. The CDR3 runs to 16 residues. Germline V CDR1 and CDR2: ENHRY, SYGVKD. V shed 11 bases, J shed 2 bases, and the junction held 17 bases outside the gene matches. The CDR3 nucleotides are TGTGCCGTAGGCCCCCTTTGGGGCGGGGGGCCCTACGAGCAGTACTTC. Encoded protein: CAVGPLWGGGPYEQYF.

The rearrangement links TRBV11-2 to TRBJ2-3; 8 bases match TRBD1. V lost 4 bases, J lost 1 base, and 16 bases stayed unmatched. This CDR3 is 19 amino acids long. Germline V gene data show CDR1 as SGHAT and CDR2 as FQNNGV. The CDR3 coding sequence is TGTGCCAGCAGCTCCCGGGGACAGGTAAAATTACCTGGCACAGATACGCAGTATTTT. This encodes CASSSRGQVKLPGTDTQYF.

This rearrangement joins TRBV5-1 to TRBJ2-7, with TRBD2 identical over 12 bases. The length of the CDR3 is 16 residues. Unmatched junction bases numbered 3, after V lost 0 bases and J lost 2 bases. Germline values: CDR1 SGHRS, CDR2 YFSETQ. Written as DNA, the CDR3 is TGCGCCAGCAGCTTGGTGCCTAGCGGGGGGGCCTACGAGCAGTACTTC. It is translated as CASSLVPSGGAYEQYF.

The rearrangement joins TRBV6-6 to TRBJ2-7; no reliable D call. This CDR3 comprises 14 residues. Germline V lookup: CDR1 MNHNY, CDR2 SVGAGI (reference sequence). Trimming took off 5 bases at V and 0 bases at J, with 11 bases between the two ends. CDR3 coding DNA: TGTGCCAGCAGTCTGACTCTGAGCTCCTACGAGCAGTACGTC. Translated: CASSLTLSSYEQYV.

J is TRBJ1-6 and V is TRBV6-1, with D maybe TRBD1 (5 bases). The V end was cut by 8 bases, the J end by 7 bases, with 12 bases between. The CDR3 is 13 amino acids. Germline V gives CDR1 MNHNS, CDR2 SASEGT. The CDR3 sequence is CASGGLGNSPLHF. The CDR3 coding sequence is TGTGCCAGCGGGGGACTCGGGAATTCACCCCTCCACTTT.

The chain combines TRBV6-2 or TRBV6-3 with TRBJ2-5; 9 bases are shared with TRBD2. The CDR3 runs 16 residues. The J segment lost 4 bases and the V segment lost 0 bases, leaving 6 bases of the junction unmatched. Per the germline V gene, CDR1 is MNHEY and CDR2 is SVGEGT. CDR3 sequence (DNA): TGTGCCAGCAGTTACTCTGTGCGGGGGGGCCCAGAGACCCAGTACTTC. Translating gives CASSYSVRGGPETQYF.

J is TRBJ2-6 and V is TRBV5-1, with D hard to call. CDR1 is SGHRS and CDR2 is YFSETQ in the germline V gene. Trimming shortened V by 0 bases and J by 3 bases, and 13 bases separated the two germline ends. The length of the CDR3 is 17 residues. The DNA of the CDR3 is TGCGCCAGCAGCTTGGGACCCAATAGAAATGGGGCCAACGTCCTGACTTTC. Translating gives CASSLGPNRNGANVLTF.

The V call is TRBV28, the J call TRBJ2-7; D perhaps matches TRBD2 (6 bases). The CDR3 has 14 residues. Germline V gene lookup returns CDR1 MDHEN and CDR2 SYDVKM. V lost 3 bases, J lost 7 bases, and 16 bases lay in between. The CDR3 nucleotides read TGTGCCAGCAGTTTCCCAACTAGGGCGGGGGAGCAGTACTTC. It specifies CASSFPTRAGEQYF.

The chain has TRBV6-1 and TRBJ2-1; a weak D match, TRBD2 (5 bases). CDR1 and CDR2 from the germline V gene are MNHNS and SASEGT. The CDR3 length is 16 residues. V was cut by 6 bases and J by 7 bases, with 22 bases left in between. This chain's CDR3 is CASSVSGVTGWNEQFF. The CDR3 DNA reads TGTGCCAGCAGCGTCTCCGGGGTAACGGGGTGGAATGAGCAGTTCTTC.

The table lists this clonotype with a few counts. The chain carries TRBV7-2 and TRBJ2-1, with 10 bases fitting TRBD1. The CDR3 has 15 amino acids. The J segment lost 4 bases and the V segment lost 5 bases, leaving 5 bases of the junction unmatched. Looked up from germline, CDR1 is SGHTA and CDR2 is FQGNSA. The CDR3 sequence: CASSQGQGKYNEQFF. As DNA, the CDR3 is TGTGCCAGCAGCCAGGGACAGGGGAAATACAATGAGCAGTTCTTC. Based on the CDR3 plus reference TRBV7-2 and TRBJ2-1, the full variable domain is GAGVSQSPSNKVTEKGKDVELRCDPISGHTALYWYRQSLGQGLEFLIYFQGNSAPDKSGLPSDRFSAERTGGSVSTLTIQRTQQEDSAVYLCASSQGQGKYNEQFFGPGTRLTVL.

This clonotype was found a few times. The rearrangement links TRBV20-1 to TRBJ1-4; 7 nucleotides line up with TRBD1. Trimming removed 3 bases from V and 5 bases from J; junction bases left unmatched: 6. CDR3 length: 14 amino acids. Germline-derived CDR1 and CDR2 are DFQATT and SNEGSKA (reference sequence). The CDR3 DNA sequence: TGCAGTGCTAGGCTCGACAGGGTGAATGAAAAACTGTTTTTT. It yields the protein CSARLDRVNEKLFF.